The sample holds a few counts of the clone carrying this TCR beta chain. Its antigen remains unidentified. The sample comes from a study of blood T cells in healthy people across ages. Findings and caveats of the study: Naive CD4+ cells and diversity were both higher in long-lived donors than in aged donors.

The CDR3 has 15 amino acids. Looked up from germline, CDR1 is LGHNA and CDR2 is YSLEER. V was trimmed by 3 bases and J by 4 bases, leaving 15 bases between them. Combining a sample-barcoded 5' primer with a J-beta primer mix, a second PCR ran for about 7 to 12 cycles. All cDNA molecules were each tagged by a template-switch adaptor with 12 random nucleotides. All samples gave at least 2.5 million CDR3-containing paired-end reads. TCRdb analysed the 5' RACE reads with MiXCR anew, one entry per CDR3 protein. The sample contains 750,000 to 850,000 distinct CDR3 sequences, roughly 25% of which appear only once. These same records also appear under a second study, on T cells of mothers and their children. That paper notes: There was no detection of any persistent microchimeric T cell clones.

The origin of this receptor is a boy between 10 and 17 years old in good health. The specimen sequenced was blood. The chain joins TRBV4-3 to TRBJ2-5; D gene unclear. CDR3 DNA: TGCGCCAGCAGCCATCTTCCCAGGTCATCAGAGACCCAGTACTTC. This encodes CASSHLPRSSETQYF.